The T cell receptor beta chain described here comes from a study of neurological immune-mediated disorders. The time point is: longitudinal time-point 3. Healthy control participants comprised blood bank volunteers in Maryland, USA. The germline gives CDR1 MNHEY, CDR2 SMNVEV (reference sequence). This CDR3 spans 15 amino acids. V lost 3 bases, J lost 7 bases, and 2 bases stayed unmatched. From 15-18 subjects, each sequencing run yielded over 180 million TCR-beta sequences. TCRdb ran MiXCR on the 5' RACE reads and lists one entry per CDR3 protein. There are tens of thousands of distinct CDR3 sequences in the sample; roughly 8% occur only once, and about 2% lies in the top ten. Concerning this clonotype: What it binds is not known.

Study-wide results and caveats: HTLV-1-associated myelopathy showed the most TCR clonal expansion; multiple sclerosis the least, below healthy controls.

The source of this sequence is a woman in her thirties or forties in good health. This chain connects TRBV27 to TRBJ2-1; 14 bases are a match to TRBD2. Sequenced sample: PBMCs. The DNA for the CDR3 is TGTGCCAGCAGTTTCGGACTAGCGGGAGGAAATGAGCAGTTCTTC. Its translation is CASSFGLAGGNEQFF.